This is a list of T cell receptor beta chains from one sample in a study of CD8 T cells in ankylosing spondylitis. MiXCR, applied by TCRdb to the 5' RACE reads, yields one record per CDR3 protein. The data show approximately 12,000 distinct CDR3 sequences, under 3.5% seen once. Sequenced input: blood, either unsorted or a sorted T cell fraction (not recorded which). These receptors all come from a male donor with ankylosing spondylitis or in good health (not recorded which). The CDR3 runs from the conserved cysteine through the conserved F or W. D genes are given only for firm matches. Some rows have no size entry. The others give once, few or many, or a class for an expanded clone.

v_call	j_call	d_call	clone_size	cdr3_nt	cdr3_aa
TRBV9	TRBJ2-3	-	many	TGTGCCAGCAGCGCGGTAGGGGTCACAGATACGCAGTATTTT	CASSAVGVTDTQYF
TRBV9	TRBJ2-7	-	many	TGTGCCAGCAGCGTCGGGGCGAGGGCCGACGAGCAGTACTTC	CASSVGARADEQYF
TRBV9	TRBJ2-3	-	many	TGTGCCAGCAGCGTAGACGATGGAAGACCCCCAGATACGCAGTATTTT	CASSVDDGRPPDTQYF
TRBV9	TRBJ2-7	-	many	TGTGCCAGCAGCGTAAATCCGGGGGATGAGCAGTACTTC	CASSVNPGDEQYF
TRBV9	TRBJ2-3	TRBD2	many	TGTGCCAGCAGCGATGAACTAGCGGGAGTCCCAGATACGCAGTATTTT	CASSDELAGVPDTQYF
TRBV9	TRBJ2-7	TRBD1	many	TGTGCCAGCAGCGAGGGACAGGGCAGCGAGCAGTACTTC	CASSEGQGSEQYF
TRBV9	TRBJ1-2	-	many	TGTGCCAGCAGCTCTACAGACGATGGCTACACCTTC	CASSSTDDGYTF
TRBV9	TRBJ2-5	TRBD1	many	TGTGCCAGCAGCCCGACAGGGATTTTGCAAGAGACCCAGTACTTC	CASSPTGILQETQYF
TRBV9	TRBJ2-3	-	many	TGTGCCAGCAGTGGGATCGTCGTGTCCCCAGATACGCAGTATTTT	CASSGIVVSPDTQYF
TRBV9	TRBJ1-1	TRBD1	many	TGTGCCAGCAGCGCGAGACAGGGTCCTAACACTGAAGCTTTCTTT	CASSARQGPNTEAFF
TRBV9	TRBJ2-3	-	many	TGTGCCAGCAGCGTAGTGGCAGGGGACGCAGATACGCAGTATTTT	CASSVVAGDADTQYF
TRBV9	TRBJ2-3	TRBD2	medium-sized	TGTGCCAGCAGCGTAGATTCGGCGGGGGGCACAGATACGCAGTATTTT	CASSVDSAGGTDTQYF
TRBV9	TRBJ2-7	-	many	TGTGCCAGCAGCCCCCGGGTGGGAAAATGGAACGAGCAGTACTTC	CASSPRVGKWNEQYF
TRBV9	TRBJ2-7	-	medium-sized	TGTGCCAGCAGCGTGGGCAGTTCCTCCTACGAGCAGTACTTC	CASSVGSSSYEQYF
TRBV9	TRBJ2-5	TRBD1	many	TGTGCCAGCAGCGCTGGACAGGGGGCATGGGAGACCCAGTACTTC	CASSAGQGAWETQYF
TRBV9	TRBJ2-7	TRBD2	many	TGTGCCAGCAGCGTAGGGGGGCAACTAGCGGGAGGCTACGAGCAGTACTTC	CASSVGGQLAGGYEQYF
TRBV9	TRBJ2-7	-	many	TGTGCCAGCAGCGTAGGGGGCGGAGGGCCGCCGACCTACGAGCAGTACTTC	CASSVGGGGPPTYEQYF
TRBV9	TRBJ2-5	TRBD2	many	TGTGCCAGCAGCGGGGGGACTAGCGGCCTCCAAGAGACCCAGTACTTC	CASSGGTSGLQETQYF
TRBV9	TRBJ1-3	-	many	TGTGCCAGCAGCGTACCCGGAAACACCATATATTTT	CASSVPGNTIYF
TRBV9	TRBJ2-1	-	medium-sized	TGTGCCAGCAGCGGTGCCACCTACAATGAGCAGTTCTTC	CASSGATYNEQFF
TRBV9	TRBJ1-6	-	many	TGTGCCAGCAGCTCCCGACAGACAGTAAATTCACCCCTCCACTTT	CASSSRQTVNSPLHF
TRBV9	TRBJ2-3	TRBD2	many	TGTGCCAGCAGCGACGTTACTATAGCGGGGGGGCGTCTAGATACGCAGTATTTT	CASSDVTIAGGRLDTQYF
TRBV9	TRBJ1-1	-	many	TGTGCCAGCAGCGTCGGATCCAGGGATAGGATGAACACTGAAGCTTTCTTT	CASSVGSRDRMNTEAFF
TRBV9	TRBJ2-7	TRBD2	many	TGTGCCAGCAGCGTAGGGTTAGCGGGGGTTCACGAGCAGTACTTC	CASSVGLAGVHEQYF
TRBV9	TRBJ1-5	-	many	TGTGCCAGCAGCTCCACAGGGCTCTCCAATCAGCCCCAGCATTTT	CASSSTGLSNQPQHF
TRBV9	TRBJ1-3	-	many	TGTGCCAGCAGCGTAGGAGGTGACGGAAACACCATATATTTT	CASSVGGDGNTIYF
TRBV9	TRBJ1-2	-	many	TGTGCCAGCAGCGTAGAAGGTCGTTGGGGGGGGGAAAACTATGGCTACACCTTC	CASSVEGRWGGENYGYTF
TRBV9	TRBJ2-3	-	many	TGTGCCAGCAGCGTACTGAGGGTCGGTTCGGGAGATACGCAGTATTTT	CASSVLRVGSGDTQYF
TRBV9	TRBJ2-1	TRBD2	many	TGTGCCAGCGGGACTAGCGGGTTAAATGAGCAGTTCTTC	CASGTSGLNEQFF
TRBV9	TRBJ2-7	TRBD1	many	TGTGCCAGCAGCGTAGGTGGGGACAGGTCCCCCTACGAGCAGTACTTC	CASSVGGDRSPYEQYF
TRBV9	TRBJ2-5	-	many	TGTGCCAGCAGCGCGGGGGCTGCAATACCCAGCCAAGAGACCCAGTACTTC	CASSAGAAIPSQETQYF
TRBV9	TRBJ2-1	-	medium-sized	TGTGCCAGCAGCGCCCGGACAGTCTACAATGAGCAGTTCTTC	CASSARTVYNEQFF
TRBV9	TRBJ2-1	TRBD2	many	TGTGCCAGCAGCGTAGATCCGACAGGACTAGCGGGTGAGCAGTTCTTC	CASSVDPTGLAGEQFF
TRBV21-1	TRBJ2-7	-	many	TGTGCCAGCAGCAAATTTCAGCGCCGGGGACTAGCGGGAGGTCCCTACGAGCAGTACTTC	CASSKFQRRGLAGGPYEQYF
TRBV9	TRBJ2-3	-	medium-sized	TGTGCCAGCAGCGTTTTAGACATGCCACCTGAAGATACGCAGTATTTT	CASSVLDMPPEDTQYF
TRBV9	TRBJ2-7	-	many	TGTGCCAGCAGTGAGAGTCTGATGGGGGAGCAGTACTTC	CASSESLMGEQYF
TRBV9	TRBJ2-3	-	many	TGTGCCAGCAGCGTAGGACAAAGCACAGATACGCAGTATTTT	CASSVGQSTDTQYF
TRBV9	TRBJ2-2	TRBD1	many	TGTGCCAGCAGCGTCGGACAGGGCGGTCACGGGGAGCTGTTTTTT	CASSVGQGGHGELFF
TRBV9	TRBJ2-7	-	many	TGTGCCAGCAGCGTAGGGGCAGAGCCCTACGAGCAGTACTTC	CASSVGAEPYEQYF
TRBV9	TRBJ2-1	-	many	TGTGCCAGCAGCCCCCGCGCCTCCAATGAGCAGTTCTTC	CASSPRASNEQFF
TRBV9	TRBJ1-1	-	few	TGTGCCAGCAGCGTTGGGCAGCCGAACACTGAAGCTTTCTTT	CASSVGQPNTEAFF
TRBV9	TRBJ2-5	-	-	TGTGCCAGCAGCTTGGTACCCCCCTGCCAAGTCACCCAGTACTTC	CASSLVPPCQVTQYF
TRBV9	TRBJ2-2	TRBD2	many	TGTGCCAGCGGCCCAGCGGGGGGTGCGAACACCGGGGAGCTGTTTTTT	CASGPAGGANTGELFF
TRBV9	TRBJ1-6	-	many	TGTGCCAGCAGCGCGAGGGCCCCCGGGACTACGGTTTCACCCCTCCACTTT	CASSARAPGTTVSPLHF
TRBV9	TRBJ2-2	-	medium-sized	TGTGCCAGCAGCGTAGAGTCTGGCGGTACGGGGGCCACCGGGGAGCTGTTTTTT	CASSVESGGTGATGELFF
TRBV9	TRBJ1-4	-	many	TGTGCCAGCAGCCCATCTCTTAGTGAAAAACTGTTTTTT	CASSPSLSEKLFF
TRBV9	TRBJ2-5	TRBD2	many	TGTGCCAGCAGCGAGGATAGCGGGGGCTACCAAGAGACCCAGTACTTC	CASSEDSGGYQETQYF
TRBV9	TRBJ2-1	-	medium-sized	TGTGCCAGCAGCGTAACCTCGAATGAGCAGTTCTTC	CASSVTSNEQFF
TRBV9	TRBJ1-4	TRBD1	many	TGTGCCAGCAGCGTTGGGACAGGGGTAAAAGAAAAACTGTTTTTT	CASSVGTGVKEKLFF
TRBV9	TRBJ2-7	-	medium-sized	TGTGCCAGCAGCGTCCGGGACGACCCTCTGGTGGAGCAGTACTTC	CASSVRDDPLVEQYF
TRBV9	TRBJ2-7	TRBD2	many	TGTGCCAGCAGCGTGGCCCCGGGACTAGCCTACGAGCAGTACTTC	CASSVAPGLAYEQYF
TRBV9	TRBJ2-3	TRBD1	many	TGTGCCAGCAGCCCCCGACAGGGGCCCAGCACAGATACGCAGTATTTT	CASSPRQGPSTDTQYF
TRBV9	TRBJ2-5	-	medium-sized	TGTGCCAGCAGCACAGGCGGGGGCTGGGAGACCCAGTACTTC	CASSTGGGWETQYF
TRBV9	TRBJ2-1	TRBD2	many	TGTGCCAGCAGCGTAGGGGCTAGCGGGGGGCGAAATGAGCAGTTCTTC	CASSVGASGGRNEQFF
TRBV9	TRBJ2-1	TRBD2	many	TGTGCCAGCAGACCACATGACGGGGACTATTCAGATGAGCAGTTCTTC	CASRPHDGDYSDEQFF
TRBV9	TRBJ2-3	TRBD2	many	TGTGCCAGCAGCGTAGGACCCCCTTCTCTGACGGGAGGGGTAACAGATACGCAGTATTTT	CASSVGPPSLTGGVTDTQYF
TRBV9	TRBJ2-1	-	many	TGTGCCAGCAGCGTAGAGGGGGGTGCCTTCAATGAGCAGTTCTTC	CASSVEGGAFNEQFF
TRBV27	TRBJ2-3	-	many	TGTGCCAGCAGCTTAGATACGCAGTATTTT	CASSLDTQYF
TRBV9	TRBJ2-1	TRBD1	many	TGTGCCAGCAGCGTAGAAGGACAGGGGAACAATGAGCAGTTCTTC	CASSVEGQGNNEQFF
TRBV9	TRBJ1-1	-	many	TGTGCCAGCAGCTTCTTACAGGGTGGAACTGAAGCTTTCTTT	CASSFLQGGTEAFF